The 23 T cell receptor beta chains given below trace back to one sample, sequenced in a study of beta chain features in type 1 diabetes. cDNA synthesis used the whole RNA isolate, giving expressed TCRB sequences. The repertoire was sequenced with immunoSEQ multiplex PCR; TCRdb's copy has only in-frame clones and lacks some. The sample consists of roughly 140,000 clones, 40% to 60% of them appearing once. Sequencing input: Tregs from blood. Receptor source: a man aged 18 to 35 in good health.

This clone has only a few counts. The V call is TRBV5-8, the J call TRBJ1-1; no definite D call. CDR1 is SGHTS, CDR2 YDEGEE, per germline. The CDR3 contains 13 residues. With 2 bases removed from V and 1 base from J, the gap between germline ends came to 6 bases. The CDR3 loop is CASSFTENTEAFF. The CDR3, as DNA: TGTGCCAGCAGCTTTACAGAGAACACTGAAGCTTTCTTT.

The rearrangement uses TRBV7-2 and TRBJ2-3; 7 positions match TRBD2. The CDR3 totals 15 residues. The germline V gene encodes CDR1 SGHTA and CDR2 FQGNSA. The V segment lost 1 base and the J segment 6 bases; nucleotides outside the gene matches: 7. The CDR3 protein is CASSLGLLAADTQYF. The CDR3 nucleotides are TGTGCCAGCAGCTTAGGTTTGCTAGCGGCCGATACGCAGTATTTT.

The chain links TRBV4-3 to TRBJ1-4, with 7 bases identical to TRBD1. Germline assignment: CDR1 LGHNA and CDR2 YSLEER. The CDR3 has 15 residues. The V and J ends lost 4 bases and 5 bases, in that order; junction bases with no gene match: 7. The CDR3, as DNA: TGCGCCAGCAGCCGGGGGACAGCCTTAAATGAAAAACTGTTTTTT. It encodes CASSRGTALNEKLFF.

The chain uses TRBV29-1 and TRBJ2-1, with D perhaps TRBD1 (7 bases). The CDR3 covers 16 residues. The V end lost 2 bases, the J end lost 4 bases, and 18 bases lay between the germline ends. Germline values: CDR1 SQVTM, CDR2 ANQGSEA. CDR3 in DNA: TGCAGCGTTGAATCCGGGAGAGGGACAGCATACAATGAGCAGTTCTTC. Residues: CSVESGRGTAYNEQFF.

V is TRBV30 and J is TRBJ1-1, with no clear D. The CDR3 has 14 amino acids. Germline assignment: CDR1 GTSNPN and CDR2 SVGIG (reference sequence). Trimming removed 2 bases from V and 4 bases from J, with 14 bases in between. The CDR3 here is CAWSSRSRVTEAFF. The CDR3 region has the DNA TGTGCCTGGAGTTCAAGGTCCCGGGTCACTGAAGCTTTCTTT.

The genes are TRBV4-1 and TRBJ2-3; 10 bases agree with TRBD1. The germline V gene encodes CDR1 MGHRA and CDR2 YSYEKL. The CDR3 runs 18 residues. V lost 0 bases and J lost 4; bases outside the gene matches: 10. The CDR3 DNA sequence: TGCGCCAGCAGCCAAGATAAAGGGACCGGGACAGGGGCAGATACGCAGTATTTT. Translated: CASSQDKGTGTGADTQYF.

This rearrangement joins TRBV27 to TRBJ1-1, with D maybe TRBD1 (5 bases). CDR1 is MNHEY and CDR2 is SMNVEV in the germline V gene (reference sequence). Between the trimmed V and J ends, which lost 1 base and 4 bases, there was a span of 13 bases. The CDR3 runs to 15 residues. The CDR3 loop reads CASSLYGGYGTEAFF. The CDR3 bases are TGTGCCAGCAGTTTATACGGGGGTTACGGCACTGAAGCTTTCTTT.

The chain employs TRBV18 and TRBJ2-7; no clear D gene. Trimming pared 2 bases from V and 1 base from J, leaving 6 bases between. Germline CDR1 and CDR2: KGHSH and LQKENI. The CDR3 is 13 residues long. CDR3 sequence reads: CASSPYPSYEQYF. The CDR3 DNA is TGTGCCAGCTCACCATATCCGTCCTACGAGCAGTACTTC. The variable domain in full, with the rest retrieved from reference TRBV18 and TRBJ2-7, is NAGVMQNPRHLVRRRGQEARLRCSPMKGHSHVYWYRQLPEEGLKFMVYLQKENIIDESGMPKERFSAEFPKEGPSILRIQQVVRGDSAAYFCASSPYPSYEQYFGPGTRLTVT.

V gene TRBV5-4 combines with J gene TRBJ2-7, with TRBD2 as a possible D gene (7 bases). Germline lookup yields CDR1 SGHNT and CDR2 YYREEE (reference sequence). V was pared by 0 bases and J by 7 bases, with 20 bases between. The CDR3 sequence is 16 residues long. CDR3 DNA sequence: TGTGCCAGCAGCTTGGATCCGTGGCGGGGGCACGGGGAGCAGTACTTC. Translation: CASSLDPWRGHGEQYF.

The chain joins TRBV6-1 to TRBJ2-1; no definite D call. The CDR3 length is 14 residues. Germline V gives CDR1 MNHNS, CDR2 SASEGT. The germline V and J ends were trimmed by 7 bases and 0 bases, with 10 bases remaining between them. CDR3 protein: CASIMRSSYNEQFF. CDR3 in DNA: TGTGCCAGCATAATGCGGAGCTCCTACAATGAGCAGTTCTTC.

The V and J genes are TRBV7-2 and TRBJ2-7; a weak D match, TRBD1 (5 bases). V lost 2 bases and J lost 0, with 8 bases in between. CDR3 length: 14 residues. Per the germline V gene, CDR1 is SGHTA and CDR2 is FQGNSA. The CDR3 spells CASSLLRVSYEQYF. CDR3 DNA sequence: TGTGCCAGCAGCTTACTCAGGGTCTCCTACGAGCAGTACTTC.

The chain is built from TRBV28 and TRBJ1-6, with 7 positions matching TRBD1. Germline V gene data show CDR1 as MDHEN and CDR2 as SYDVKM. Germline trimming cut 2 bases from V and 10 bases from J; bases unmatched to any gene: 8. There are 15 residues in the CDR3. Written as DNA, the CDR3 is TGTGCCAGCAGTTTAGGAGACAGGGTGGGATCACCCCTCCACTTT. Translating it yields CASSLGDRVGSPLHF.

The gene calls are TRBV7-2 and TRBJ1-5; no clear D gene. CDR1 and CDR2 (germline): SGHTA, FQGNSA. This CDR3 comprises 18 residues. V lost 2 bases, J lost 0 bases, and 17 bases lay in between. The CDR3 protein is CASSLSSGILYSNQPQHF. The CDR3 coding sequence is TGTGCCAGCAGCTTAAGCAGCGGAATTCTTTATAGCAATCAGCCCCAGCATTTT.

The chain joins TRBV27 to TRBJ2-7; D possibly corresponds to TRBD2 (6 bases). Germline lookup yields CDR1 MNHEY and CDR2 SMNVEV (reference sequence). This CDR3 has 14 amino acids. Trimming left V 3 bases short and J 5 bases short, with 14 bases between. In DNA form, the CDR3 reads TGTGCCAGCAGTTTTTCGGGGGAGGTAGACGAGCAGTACTTC. Protein: CASSFSGEVDEQYF.

This rearrangement joins TRBV5-1 to TRBJ2-3; 9 positions agree with TRBD2. Germline V gene sequence: CDR1 SGHRS, CDR2 YFSETQ. This CDR3 has 15 amino acids. The trim removed 2 bases at V and 2 bases at J, leaving 3 bases unmatched. CDR3 bases: TGCGCCAGCAGCTTACCTAGCGGGACCACAGATACGCAGTATTTT. This sequence encodes CASSLPSGTTDTQYF.

The rearrangement links TRBV9 to TRBJ1-1; 9 nucleotides line up with TRBD1. J gave up 1 base and V 3 bases, and 1 base lay outside the gene matches. The CDR3 totals 14 residues. CDR1 and CDR2 (germline): SGDLS, YYNGEE. This chain's CDR3 is CASSATGGNTEAFF. The CDR3 bases are TGTGCCAGCAGCGCGACAGGGGGGAACACTGAAGCTTTCTTT.

This clone has just a few counts. This chain joins TRBV5-1 and TRBJ2-3, with D tentatively TRBD2 (6 bases). The CDR3 contains 18 residues. Trimming shortened V by 5 bases and J by 0 bases, and 22 bases separated the two germline ends. Germline V CDR1 and CDR2: SGHRS, YFSETQ. In nucleotides, the CDR3 is TGCGCCAGCAGAACCGGACTTAGTCGCGGGGTGAGCACAGATACGCAGTATTTT. Protein sequence: CASRTGLSRGVSTDTQYF.

This clone was recorded a few times. This rearrangement joins TRBV7-2 to TRBJ1-2; perhaps TRBD1 as D (6 bases). Trimming took 5 bases from V and 2 from J, leaving 9 bases between them. This CDR3 spans 13 amino acids. Germline V lookup: CDR1 SGHTA, CDR2 FQGNSA. This chain's CDR3 is CASSLDSNYGYTF. In DNA form, the CDR3 reads TGTGCCAGCAGCCTGGACAGCAACTATGGCTACACCTTC.

This clone has more than one count but fewer than ten. The CDR3 DNA follows: TGTGCCAGCAGCTCAAACAGGGTACTCTATGGCTACACCTTC. This gives the protein CASSSNRVLYGYTF. V and J are TRBV7-8 and TRBJ1-2; tentatively, D is TRBD1 (6 bases). The CDR3 has 14 amino acids. Germline V lookup: CDR1 SGHVS, CDR2 FQNEAQ. Trimming removed 4 bases at V and 4 bases at J, with 13 bases between.

V and J are TRBV7-2 and TRBJ2-5, with a possible D match to TRBD1 (5 bases). Germline V gene lookup returns CDR1 SGHTA and CDR2 FQGNSA. The V end lost 5 bases, the J end lost 3 bases, and 25 bases lay between the germline ends. The CDR3 totals 18 residues. CDR3 amino acids: CASSSRGLGLLGKETQYF. The CDR3 coding sequence is TGTGCCAGCAGCAGTAGGGGTTTGGGGCTGCTGGGGAAAGAGACCCAGTACTTC.

The V call is TRBV7-9, the J call TRBJ1-5, with D perhaps TRBD1 (6 bases). Germline CDR1 and CDR2: SEHNR and FQNEAQ (reference sequence). Trimming shortened V by 4 bases and J by 0 bases, and 7 bases separated the two germline ends. This CDR3 has 14 amino acids. The CDR3 DNA reads TGTGCCAGCAGCTGGACAGATAGCAATCAGCCCCAGCATTTT. It yields the protein CASSWTDSNQPQHF.

CDR3 sequence: CASSFGAGSGNTIYF. CDR3 coding DNA: TGTGCCAGCAGCTTTGGGGCCGGCTCTGGAAACACCATATATTTT. V is TRBV7-6 and J is TRBJ1-3, with D perhaps TRBD1 (5 bases). V lost 3 bases and J lost 0, with 9 bases in between. There are 15 residues in the CDR3. CDR1 is SGHVS, CDR2 FNYEAQ, per germline.

V is TRBV11-3 and J is TRBJ2-1; D remains unclear. Germline V gene lookup returns CDR1 SGHNT and CDR2 YENEEA. The CDR3 runs 12 residues. Trimming left V 2 bases short and J 9 bases short, with 8 bases between. CDR3 sequence: CASSLMFGEQFF. The CDR3 region has the DNA TGTGCCAGCAGCTTAATGTTCGGTGAGCAGTTCTTC.